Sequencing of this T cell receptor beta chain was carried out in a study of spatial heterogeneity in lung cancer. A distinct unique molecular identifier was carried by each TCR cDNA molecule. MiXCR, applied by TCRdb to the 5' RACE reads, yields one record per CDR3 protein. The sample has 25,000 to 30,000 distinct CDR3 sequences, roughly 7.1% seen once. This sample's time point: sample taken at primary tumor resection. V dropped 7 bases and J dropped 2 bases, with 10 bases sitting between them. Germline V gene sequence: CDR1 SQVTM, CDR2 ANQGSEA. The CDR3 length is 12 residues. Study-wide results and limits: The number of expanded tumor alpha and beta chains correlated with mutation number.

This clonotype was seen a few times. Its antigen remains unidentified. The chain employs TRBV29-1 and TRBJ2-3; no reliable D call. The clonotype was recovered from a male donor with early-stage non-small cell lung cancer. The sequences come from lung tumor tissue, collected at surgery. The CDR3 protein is CSACSHTDTQYF. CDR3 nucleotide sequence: TGCAGCGCCTGCTCCCACACAGATACGCAGTATTTT.